The 31 T cell receptor beta chains presented below share a single source sample, sequenced in a study of T cell responses to AZD1222 COVID-19 vaccine. Method: immunoSEQ multiplex PCR; TCRdb's copy keeps in-frame clones and lacks some. The sample includes 95,000 to 120,000 clones, roughly 86% seen only once; the top ten take about 3.3%. The material sequenced was peripheral blood, taken on day 0 of AZD1222 vaccination. These TCRs come from an adult in good health.

This clone has a single count. The chain recombines TRBV7-2 with TRBJ2-2; TRBD1 agrees at 7 bases. This CDR3 spans 16 amino acids. Unmatched junction bases numbered 6, after V lost 4 bases and J lost 1 base. Germline loops: CDR1 SGHTA, CDR2 FQGNSA. CDR3 in DNA: TGTGCCAGCAGCTCCGGGACAGCTCAGAACACCGGGGAGCTGTTTTTT. As protein: CASSSGTAQNTGELFF.

This chain joins TRBV12-3 or TRBV12-4 and TRBJ2-3, with 10 bases matching TRBD2. Trimming removed 4 bases from V and 5 bases from J; junction bases left unmatched: 0. The CDR3 length is 13 residues. CDR3 sequence reads: CASSSSGGDTQYF. CDR3 nucleotides: TGTGCCAGCAGTTCTAGCGGGGGAGATACGCAGTATTTT.

The chain combines TRBV4-1 with TRBJ1-2; D perhaps matches TRBD1 (5 bases). The CDR3 is made up of 14 amino acids. V shed 4 bases and J shed 4 bases, with 13 bases lying between them. Looked up from germline, CDR1 is MGHRA and CDR2 is YSYEKL. The chain's CDR3 is CASSPQQATYGYTF. Here the CDR3 DNA reads TGCGCCAGCAGCCCACAACAGGCGACCTATGGCTACACCTTC.

As for this clone: The germline gene is not matched at one end of the junction; a read error may be the cause. This chain links TRBV28 with TRBJ2-1, with 9 bases fitting TRBD2. The CDR3 extends over 15 amino acids. CDR1 is MDHEN, CDR2 SYDVKM, per germline. CDR3: CAGSLRGGGWNEQFF. In DNA, the CDR3 is TGTGCCGGCAGTTTGCGGGGGGGAGGTTGGAATGAGCAGTTCTTC.

The J gene is TRBJ2-7, the V gene TRBV28; D is unresolved. Germline CDR1 MDHEN, CDR2 SYDVKM. V was cut by 6 bases and J by 0 bases, with 6 bases left in between. The CDR3 has 12 amino acids. DNA of the CDR3: TGTGCCAGCAGATCCGGCTCCTACGAGCAGTACTTC. Its translation is CASRSGSYEQYF.

In its sample, this clone was seen many times. This chain uses TRBV11-3 with TRBJ2-7, with D possibly being TRBD1 (5 bases). The CDR3 extends over 14 amino acids. The germline gives CDR1 SGHNT, CDR2 YENEEA. The V and J ends lost 1 base and 7 bases respectively, with 14 bases between them. The CDR3 bases are TGTGCCAGCAGCTTAGGTTCAGGGCTGGGGGAGCAGTACTTC. Translation: CASSLGSGLGEQYF.

This chain joins TRBV6-1 and TRBJ1-2; D remains ambiguous. The germline V and J ends were trimmed by 1 base and 4 bases, with 7 bases remaining between them. The germline gives CDR1 MNHNS, CDR2 SASEGT. This CDR3 has 13 amino acids. CDR3 region: CASSEVASYGYTF. In nucleotides, the CDR3 is TGTGCCAGCAGTGAAGTGGCCAGCTATGGCTACACCTTC.

The rearrangement links TRBV6-5 to TRBJ2-5, with TRBD1 identical over 10 bases. V shed 11 bases and J 4 bases; nucleotides not matched to a gene: 10. The CDR3 covers 14 residues. CDR1 MNHEY and CDR2 SVGAGI come from the germline V gene. The CDR3 loop reads CAGQTGGEGETQYF. CDR3 bases: TGTGCCGGACAGACAGGGGGCGAGGGAGAGACCCAGTACTTC.

The rearrangement uses TRBV7-2 and TRBJ1-6; D gene ambiguous. With 5 bases removed from V and 4 bases from J, the gap between germline ends came to 18 bases. CDR3 length: 17 amino acids. CDR1 is SGHTA, CDR2 FQGNSA, per germline. The DNA for the CDR3 is TGTGCCAGCAGCCCGCTATCAGCGGCGGATTATAATTCACCCCTCCACTTT. This sequence encodes CASSPLSAADYNSPLHF.

The chain carries TRBV12-3 or TRBV12-4 and TRBJ2-5, with 7 bases lining up with TRBD2. V shed 3 bases and J 5 bases; nucleotides not matched to a gene: 3. The CDR3 runs to 13 residues. The CDR3 nucleotides are TGTGCCAGCAGTTTTGGAGCGGGGGAGACCCAGTACTTC. This sequence encodes CASSFGAGETQYF.

The chain couples TRBV6-5 to TRBJ1-4; D is possibly TRBD1 (6 bases). The germline V gene has CDR1 MNHEY and CDR2 SVGAGI. The CDR3 spans 15 residues. V was cut by 4 bases and J by 7 bases, with 16 bases left in between. The CDR3 sequence: CASSWSRGEGEKLFF. CDR3 bases: TGTGCCAGCAGTTGGAGCAGGGGTGAAGGTGAAAAACTGTTTTTT.

This rearrangement joins TRBV27 to TRBJ2-6; a possible D gene is TRBD1 (6 bases). The CDR3 is 17 residues long. V dropped 6 bases and J dropped 3 bases, with 18 bases sitting between them. Germline V CDR1 and CDR2: MNHEY, SMNVEV (reference sequence). This CDR3 reads CASSPRYRVDGANVLTF. DNA of the CDR3: TGTGCCAGCAGCCCCCGGTACAGGGTTGATGGGGCCAACGTCCTGACTTTC.

This clone was seen once. The gene calls are TRBV19 and TRBJ1-2, with D maybe TRBD1 (5 bases). The germline V and J ends were trimmed by 7 bases and 5 bases, with 20 bases remaining between them. Germline V CDR1 and CDR2: LNHDA, SQIVND (reference sequence). The CDR3 runs 15 residues. CDR3 in DNA: TGTGCCAGTACCCCAAGGCCCAGGGAAGGGTATGGCTACACCTTC. This sequence encodes CASTPRPREGYGYTF.

This clone was counted once. The chain is built from TRBV5-1 and TRBJ1-5; perhaps TRBD1 as D (5 bases). V was cut by 0 bases and J by 4 bases, with 14 bases left in between. The germline CDR1 and CDR2 sequences are SGHRS and YFSETQ. The CDR3 runs to 16 residues. The CDR3 is CASSLVGGRGNQPQHF. The CDR3 coding sequence is TGCGCCAGCAGCTTGGTGGGCGGGCGGGGGAATCAGCCCCAGCATTTT.

The rearrangement links TRBV5-1 to TRBJ2-3, with 9 bases aligning to TRBD2. CDR3 length: 17 amino acids. From germline, CDR1 is SGHRS and CDR2 YFSETQ. Losses at the gene ends were 4 bases for V and 2 bases for J; bases not matched to a gene: 11. CDR3 in amino acids: CASSPWGSGGNTDTQYF. The CDR3 DNA is TGCGCCAGCAGCCCGTGGGGCAGCGGGGGGAACACAGATACGCAGTATTTT.

The CDR3 region is CASSQDPWQGGNEQFF. CDR3 nucleotide sequence: TGTGCCAGCAGCCAAGACCCATGGCAGGGAGGCAATGAGCAGTTCTTC. The V and J genes are TRBV14 and TRBJ2-1; TRBD2 is a possible D gene (6 bases). CDR1 is SGHDN, CDR2 FVKESK, per germline. V was pared by 0 bases and J by 6 bases, with 15 bases between. This CDR3 is 16 amino acids long.

J is TRBJ2-1 and V is TRBV5-5, with 11 bases identical to TRBD2. J was trimmed by 4 bases and V by 3 bases; bases with no gene match: 9. The CDR3 runs to 17 residues. Germline CDR1 and CDR2: SGHKS and YYEKEE (reference sequence). The DNA of the CDR3 is TGTGCCAGCAGCTACTTTACTAGCGGGGGACTTTACAATGAGCAGTTCTTC. Amino acids: CASSYFTSGGLYNEQFF.

This clone was observed a single time. J is TRBJ2-1 and V is TRBV28, with TRBD2 matching 10 bases. CDR1 and CDR2 from the germline V gene are MDHEN and SYDVKM. J was trimmed by 7 bases and V by 10 bases; bases with no gene match: 10. CDR3 length: 14 amino acids. The CDR3 is CATDATSGANEQFF. The CDR3 DNA reads as TGTGCCACCGACGCTACTAGCGGGGCGAATGAGCAGTTCTTC.

This clone was observed once. V and J are TRBV7-9 and TRBJ2-5; 8 bases align to TRBD1. The CDR3 sequence is 15 residues long. The germline gives CDR1 SEHNR, CDR2 FQNEAQ (reference sequence). With V trimmed by 4 bases and J by 5 bases, 9 bases remained unmatched. CDR3 sequence (DNA): TGTGCCAGCAGCTCCAGCAGGGGGCGCAGGGAGACCCAGTACTTC. It encodes CASSSSRGRRETQYF. Together with reference TRBV7-9 and TRBJ2-5, the CDR3 gives the full variable domain: DTGVSQNPRHKITKRGQNVTFRCDPISEHNRLYWYRQTLGQGPEFLTYFQNEAQLEKSRLLSDRFSAERPKGSFSTLEIQRTEQGDSAMYLCASSSSRGRRETQYFGPGTRLLVL.

The chain links TRBV27 to TRBJ1-2, with 10 bases identical to TRBD1. Trimming cost V 8 bases and J 7 bases; bases outside gene matches: 10. This CDR3 is 14 amino acids long. CDR1 is MNHEY, CDR2 SMNVEV, per germline (reference sequence). CDR3 bases: TGTGCCAGCTCAGATCTGGGACAGGGGAGTGGCTACACCTTC. Translation gives CASSDLGQGSGYTF.

This rearrangement joins TRBV19 to TRBJ2-7; no clear D. The germline V gene encodes CDR1 LNHDA and CDR2 SQIVND (reference sequence). V was cut by 3 bases and J by 1 base, with 10 bases left in between. This CDR3 spans 14 amino acids. This chain's CDR3 is CASSIPRNSYEQYF. In DNA, the CDR3 is TGTGCCAGTAGTATCCCCAGGAATTCCTACGAGCAGTACTTC.

This rearrangement joins TRBV18 to TRBJ2-3, with D possibly being TRBD1 or TRBD2 (5 bases each). Trimming stripped 2 bases from V and 4 bases from J, with 16 bases between. Germline V gene sequence: CDR1 KGHSH, CDR2 LQKENI. This CDR3 spans 16 amino acids. As DNA, the CDR3 is TGTGCCAGCTCACCATTCCGGGACCTGGGAGCAGATACGCAGTATTTT. Translation: CASSPFRDLGADTQYF.

J is TRBJ1-1 and V is TRBV7-2; maybe TRBD1 (6 bases). The CDR3 runs to 14 residues. CDR1 and CDR2 from the germline V gene are SGHTA and FQGNSA. V was pared by 0 bases and J by 2 bases, with 7 bases between. The CDR3 sequence is CASSLATGNTEAFF. CDR3 coding DNA: TGTGCCAGCAGCTTAGCGACAGGAAACACTGAAGCTTTCTTT.

The genes are TRBV5-1 and TRBJ2-1; D is possibly TRBD1 (5 bases). The CDR3 contains 15 residues. The V gene lost 4 bases and the J gene lost 0 bases, with 11 bases spanning the gap. CDR1 SGHRS and CDR2 YFSETQ come from the germline V gene. Here the CDR3 reads CASSLRAHSYNEQFF. The CDR3 DNA reads TGCGCCAGCAGCCTCAGGGCCCACTCCTACAATGAGCAGTTCTTC.

The rearrangement uses TRBV5-1 and TRBJ2-2; TRBD2 aligns across 13 bases. Unmatched junction bases numbered 8, after V lost 4 bases and J lost 5 bases. The germline V gene has CDR1 SGHRS and CDR2 YFSETQ. CDR3 length equals 17 residues. CDR3 DNA sequence: TGCGCCAGCAGCGAGACTAGCGGGGGGACGGGGACCGGGGAGCTGTTTTTT. It encodes CASSETSGGTGTGELFF. The whole variable domain, filled in from reference TRBV5-1 and TRBJ2-2, reads KAGVTQTPRYLIKTRGQQVTLSCSPISGHRSVSWYQQTPGQGLQFLFEYFSETQRNKGNFPGRFSGRQFSNSRSEMNVSTLELGDSALYLCASSETSGGTGTGELFFGEGSRLTVL.

The V call is TRBV21-1, the J call TRBJ2-7; the table's D call TRBD1 went unverified against the DNA. TRBV21-1 is tagged as a pseudogene. This CDR3 has 13 residues. The CDR3 bases are TGTGCCAGCAGCAAAGTGAGACAGAGAGAGCAGTACTTC. Its protein is CASSKVRQREQYF.

The chain joins TRBV11-1 to TRBJ2-5; D uncertain. Germline-derived CDR1 and CDR2 are SGHAT and FQDESV (reference sequence). The CDR3 loop spans 12 amino acids. V was cut by 3 bases and J by 2 bases, with 4 bases left in between. The CDR3 DNA reads as TGTGCCAGCAGCTTGGAGCAAGAGACCCAGTACTTC. Translation: CASSLEQETQYF.

On this clone: In the same sample, other DNA sequences code for this CDR3. This rearrangement joins TRBV19 to TRBJ2-7; a possible D gene is TRBD1 (6 bases). The V gene's germline CDR1 is LNHDA and CDR2 SQIVND (reference sequence). The V gene lost 6 bases and the J gene lost 1 base, with 10 bases spanning the gap. The CDR3 is made up of 13 amino acids. CDR3 residues: CASSKGVSYEQYF. CDR3 in DNA: TGTGCCAGTAGCAAGGGGGTGTCCTACGAGCAGTACTTC.

The chain recombines TRBV28 with TRBJ2-3; the match to TRBD2 covers 11 bases. V lost 7 bases, J lost 0 bases, and 3 bases stayed unmatched. Germline lookup yields CDR1 MDHEN and CDR2 SYDVKM. This CDR3 region has 15 residues. CDR3 region: CASTSGGLSTDTQYF. In nucleotides, the CDR3 is TGTGCCAGCACTAGCGGGGGGCTGAGCACAGATACGCAGTATTTT.

This rearrangement joins TRBV10-3 to TRBJ2-5, with 8 bases matching TRBD1. The germline V gene encodes CDR1 ENHRY and CDR2 SYGVKD. J gave up 4 bases and V 4 bases, and 14 bases lay outside the gene matches. The CDR3 runs to 17 residues. CDR3 bases: TGTGCCATCAGTGGCCCCGAAGGACAGGGCTTTCCAGAGACCCAGTACTTC. Its protein product is CAISGPEGQGFPETQYF.

This clone came up once. This chain joins TRBV19 and TRBJ2-3, with a weak D call TRBD2 (5 bases). The CDR3 loop spans 16 amino acids. V was cut by 3 bases and J by 2 bases, with 15 bases left in between. Germline CDR1 reads LNHDA; CDR2 reads SQIVND (reference sequence). CDR3 amino acids: CASSMGEGISTDTQYF. The CDR3 DNA sequence: TGTGCCAGTAGTATGGGTGAGGGAATCTCCACAGATACGCAGTATTTT.